The present entry profiles one T cell receptor (beta chain) with its context. This CDR3 region has 18 residues. CDR1 and CDR2 from the germline V gene are SGHVS and FQNEAQ. V gave up 3 bases and J gave up 1 base; unmatched junction bases: 12. This sample is part of a study of blood T cell repertoires in COVID-19. On the study more broadly: The United States, Italy and Spain supplied acute and convalescent COVID-19 samples. The analysed material was cDNA or gDNA that came from T cells, B-cell-depleted T cells, or PBMCs.

Original data processing: It was from reference gene primer amplification that nucleated cell counts were estimated. Generated by immunoSEQ multiplex PCR, the TCRdb table keeps only in-frame clones and is missing some. V, J and clone size derive from that table, while D and trimming were established from the DNA sequence. The repertoire includes fewer than 250,000 clones, roughly four fifths of them detected once, and approximately 4.8% sits in the top ten. The genes are TRBV7-8 and TRBJ1-5; 7 bases are a match to TRBD1. Sequenced material: peripheral blood. This TCR was sampled from a woman aged 70-85 years with acute or convalescent COVID-19. The DNA of the CDR3 is TGTGCCAGCAGCTTTGGGTCCCGGACAGGTGGGAGCAATCAGCCCCAGCATTTT. Its translation is CASSFGSRTGGSNQPQHF.